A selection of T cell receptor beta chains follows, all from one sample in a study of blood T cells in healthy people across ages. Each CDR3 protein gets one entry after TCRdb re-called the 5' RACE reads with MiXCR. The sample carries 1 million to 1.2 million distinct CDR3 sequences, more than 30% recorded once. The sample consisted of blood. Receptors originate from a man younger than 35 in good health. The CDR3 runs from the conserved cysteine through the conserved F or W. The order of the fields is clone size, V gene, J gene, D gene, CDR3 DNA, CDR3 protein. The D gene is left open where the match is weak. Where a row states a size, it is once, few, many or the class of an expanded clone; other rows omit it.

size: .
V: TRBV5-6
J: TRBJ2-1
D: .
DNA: TGTGCCAGCAGCTTGTGGCGACAGGAGACGAATGAGCAGTTCTTC
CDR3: CASSLWRQETNEQFF

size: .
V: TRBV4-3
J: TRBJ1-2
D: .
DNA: TGCGCCAGCAGCCAATCTTACGGGGTCGACTATGGCTACACCTTC
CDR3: CASSQSYGVDYGYTF

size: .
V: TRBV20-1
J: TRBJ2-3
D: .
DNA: TGCAGTGCCCCGCGGACACGGGCCCCCACAGATGGGCAGTATTTT
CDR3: CSAPRTRAPTDGQYF

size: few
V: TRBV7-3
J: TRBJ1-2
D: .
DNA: TGTGCCAGCAGCTCAACCGCGGACAGTGCCTATGGCTACACCTTC
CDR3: CASSSTADSAYGYTF

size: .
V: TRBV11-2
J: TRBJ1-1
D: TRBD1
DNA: TGTGCCAGCAGCCCGCTCCTTGGGACAGGGTCTGAAGCTTTCTTT
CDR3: CASSPLLGTGSEAFF

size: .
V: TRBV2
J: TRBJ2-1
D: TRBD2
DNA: TGTGCCAGCCTTTGGCCTAGCGGGGGCAATGAGCAGTTCTTC
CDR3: CASLWPSGGNEQFF

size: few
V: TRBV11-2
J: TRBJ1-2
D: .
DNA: TGTGCCAGCAGCGAGACAAGAAGTTATGGCTACACCTTC
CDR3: CASSETRSYGYTF

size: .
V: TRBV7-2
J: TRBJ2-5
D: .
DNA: TGTGCCAGCAGCGTTTCTTATCAAGAGACCCAGTACTTC
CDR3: CASSVSYQETQYF

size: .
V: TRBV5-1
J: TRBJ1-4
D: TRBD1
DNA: TGCGCCAGCAGCCCGGGGGGGACAGGGGCTGAAAAACTGTTTTTT
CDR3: CASSPGGTGAEKLFF

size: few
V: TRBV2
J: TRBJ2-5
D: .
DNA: TGTGCCTTCGTCCGGTATCAAGAGATGACCCAGTACTTC
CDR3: CAFVRYQEMTQYF

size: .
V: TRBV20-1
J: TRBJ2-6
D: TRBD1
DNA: TGCAGTGCAACCGGGACAGGGATTTCTGGGGCCAACGTCCTGACTTTC
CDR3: CSATGTGISGANVLTF

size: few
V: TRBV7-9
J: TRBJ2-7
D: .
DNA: TGTGCCAGCAGCCGACTGACAGTCTACGAGCAGTACTTC
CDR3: CASSRLTVYEQYF

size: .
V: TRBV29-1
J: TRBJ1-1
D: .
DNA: TGCGGCGCCGAGGGGGTAATCACTGAAGCTTTCTTT
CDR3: CGAEGVITEAFF

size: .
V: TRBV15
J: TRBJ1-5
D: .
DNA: TGTGCCACCAGCGAAAGCAATCAGCCCCAGCATTTT
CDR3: CATSESNQPQHF

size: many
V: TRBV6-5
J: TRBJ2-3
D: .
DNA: TGTGCCAGTGCGACAGGTCAAACCCCAGATACGCAGTATTTT
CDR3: CASATGQTPDTQYF

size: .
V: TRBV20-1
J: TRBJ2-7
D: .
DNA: TGCAGTGCTAGGAACGCGGGAAGCTCCTACGAGCAGTACTTC
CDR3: CSARNAGSSYEQYF

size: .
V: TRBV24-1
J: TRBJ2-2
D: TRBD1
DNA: TGTGCCACCAGTGATCTTGAGACAGGGGTTCCCCCGAACACCGGGGAGCTGTTTTTT
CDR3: CATSDLETGVPPNTGELFF

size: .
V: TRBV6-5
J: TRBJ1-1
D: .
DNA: TGTGCCAGCAGACCGACAGGTTGGGGCACTGAAGCTTTCTTT
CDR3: CASRPTGWGTEAFF

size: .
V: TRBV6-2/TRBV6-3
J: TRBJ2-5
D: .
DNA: TGTGCCAGCAGGCCCCGTTACCAAGAGACCCAGTACTTC
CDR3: CASRPRYQETQYF

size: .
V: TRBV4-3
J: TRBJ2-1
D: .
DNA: TGCGCCAGCAGCCAAGGGTACCGGCGCCCTACAGATGAGCAGTTCTTC
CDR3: CASSQGYRRPTDEQFF

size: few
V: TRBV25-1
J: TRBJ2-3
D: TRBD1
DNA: TGTGCCAGCAGTGAAGGGACAGGGTATGCAGATACGCAGTATTTT
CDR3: CASSEGTGYADTQYF

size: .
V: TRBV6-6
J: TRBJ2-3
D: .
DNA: TGTGCCAGCAGGGGTCCAGGACGCACAGATACGCAGTATTTT
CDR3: CASRGPGRTDTQYF

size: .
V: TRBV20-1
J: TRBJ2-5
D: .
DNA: TGCAGTGCAGCCCTGACAGGAGGGGAGACCCAGTACTTC
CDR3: CSAALTGGETQYF

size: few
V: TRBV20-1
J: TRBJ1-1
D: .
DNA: TGCAGTGCTACCCTTTCCCCTGAAGCTTTCTTT
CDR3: CSATLSPEAFF

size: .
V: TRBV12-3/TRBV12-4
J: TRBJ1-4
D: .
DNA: TGTGCCAGCAGCTCACCCCGCTGGGCGAATAATGAAAAACTGTTTTTT
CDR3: CASSSPRWANNEKLFF

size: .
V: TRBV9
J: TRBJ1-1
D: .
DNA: TGTGCCAGCAGCCCCCGGGACTTTATCCACACTGAAGCTTTCTTT
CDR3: CASSPRDFIHTEAFF

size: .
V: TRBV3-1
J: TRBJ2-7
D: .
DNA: TGTGCCAGCAGCCAAGCCGCCACAGGGTCGGCCGAGCAGTACTTC
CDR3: CASSQAATGSAEQYF

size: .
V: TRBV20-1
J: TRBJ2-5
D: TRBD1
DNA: TGCAGTCCTTCGGGGACAGGGGGTTACAATGAGCAGTACTTC
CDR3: CSPSGTGGYNEQYF

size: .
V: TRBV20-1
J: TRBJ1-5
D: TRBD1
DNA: TGCAGTGCTATTCGGACAGGGGAATCGAATCAGCCCCAGCATTTT
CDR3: CSAIRTGESNQPQHF

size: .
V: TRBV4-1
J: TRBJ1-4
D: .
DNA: TGCGCCAGCAGCCAACCTACTGGGGGGAAGAGAGAAAAACTGTTTTTT
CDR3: CASSQPTGGKREKLFF

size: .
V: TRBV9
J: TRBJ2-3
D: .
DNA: TGTGCCAGCAGCGTAGATGGGCTAGTATCTGATACGCAGTATTTT
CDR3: CASSVDGLVSDTQYF

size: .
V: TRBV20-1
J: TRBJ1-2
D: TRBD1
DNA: TGCAGTGCTATGACAGGGCTAGGCTACACCTTC
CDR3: CSAMTGLGYTF

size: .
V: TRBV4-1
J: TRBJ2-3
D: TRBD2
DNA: TGCGCCAGCAGCCCAACGCTACGGACTAGTACAGATACGCAGTATTTT
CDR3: CASSPTLRTSTDTQYF

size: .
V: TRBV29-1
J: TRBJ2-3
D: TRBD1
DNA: TGCAGCGTTGACGACAGGGTGGTAGATACGCAGTATTTT
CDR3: CSVDDRVVDTQYF

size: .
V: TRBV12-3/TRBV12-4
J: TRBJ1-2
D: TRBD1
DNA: TGTGCCAGCAGTTTAAGGCAGGGGGCCCATGGCTACACCTTC
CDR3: CASSLRQGAHGYTF

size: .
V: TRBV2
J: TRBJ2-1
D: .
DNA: TGTGCCAGCAAGGCCTCCTACAATGAGCAGTTCTTC
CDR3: CASKASYNEQFF

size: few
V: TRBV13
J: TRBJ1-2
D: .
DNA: TGTGCCAGCAGCTTAGGCGGTGGGGAGGCTGGCTACACCTTC
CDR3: CASSLGGGEAGYTF

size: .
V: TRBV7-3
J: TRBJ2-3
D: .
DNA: TGTGCCAGCAGCATAATGCCCTCGAGGAGCACAGATACGCAGTATTTT
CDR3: CASSIMPSRSTDTQYF